The T cell receptor beta chain described here comes from a study of shared clonotypes between healthy human individuals. V was trimmed by 4 bases and J by 2 bases, leaving 7 bases between them. This CDR3 is 13 amino acids long. CDR1 and CDR2 (germline): MRHNA, SNTAGT. Produced via immunoSEQ multiplex PCR; TCRdb's table is partial and in-frame only. The sample lists 2 million to 3 million clones; 93% were seen once. This clone was recorded only once. The TCR comes from a young man in good health. Some clones in this sample may be carry-over from other donors' samples. Sequencing input: naive CD4+ T cells from PBMCs. Noted subset: CD45RA+ positively selected. J is TRBJ2-3 and V is TRBV6-4, with D hard to call. In DNA, the CDR3 is TGTGCCAGCAGTGCCGGGCACACAGATACGCAGTATTTT. This translates into CASSAGHTDTQYF.